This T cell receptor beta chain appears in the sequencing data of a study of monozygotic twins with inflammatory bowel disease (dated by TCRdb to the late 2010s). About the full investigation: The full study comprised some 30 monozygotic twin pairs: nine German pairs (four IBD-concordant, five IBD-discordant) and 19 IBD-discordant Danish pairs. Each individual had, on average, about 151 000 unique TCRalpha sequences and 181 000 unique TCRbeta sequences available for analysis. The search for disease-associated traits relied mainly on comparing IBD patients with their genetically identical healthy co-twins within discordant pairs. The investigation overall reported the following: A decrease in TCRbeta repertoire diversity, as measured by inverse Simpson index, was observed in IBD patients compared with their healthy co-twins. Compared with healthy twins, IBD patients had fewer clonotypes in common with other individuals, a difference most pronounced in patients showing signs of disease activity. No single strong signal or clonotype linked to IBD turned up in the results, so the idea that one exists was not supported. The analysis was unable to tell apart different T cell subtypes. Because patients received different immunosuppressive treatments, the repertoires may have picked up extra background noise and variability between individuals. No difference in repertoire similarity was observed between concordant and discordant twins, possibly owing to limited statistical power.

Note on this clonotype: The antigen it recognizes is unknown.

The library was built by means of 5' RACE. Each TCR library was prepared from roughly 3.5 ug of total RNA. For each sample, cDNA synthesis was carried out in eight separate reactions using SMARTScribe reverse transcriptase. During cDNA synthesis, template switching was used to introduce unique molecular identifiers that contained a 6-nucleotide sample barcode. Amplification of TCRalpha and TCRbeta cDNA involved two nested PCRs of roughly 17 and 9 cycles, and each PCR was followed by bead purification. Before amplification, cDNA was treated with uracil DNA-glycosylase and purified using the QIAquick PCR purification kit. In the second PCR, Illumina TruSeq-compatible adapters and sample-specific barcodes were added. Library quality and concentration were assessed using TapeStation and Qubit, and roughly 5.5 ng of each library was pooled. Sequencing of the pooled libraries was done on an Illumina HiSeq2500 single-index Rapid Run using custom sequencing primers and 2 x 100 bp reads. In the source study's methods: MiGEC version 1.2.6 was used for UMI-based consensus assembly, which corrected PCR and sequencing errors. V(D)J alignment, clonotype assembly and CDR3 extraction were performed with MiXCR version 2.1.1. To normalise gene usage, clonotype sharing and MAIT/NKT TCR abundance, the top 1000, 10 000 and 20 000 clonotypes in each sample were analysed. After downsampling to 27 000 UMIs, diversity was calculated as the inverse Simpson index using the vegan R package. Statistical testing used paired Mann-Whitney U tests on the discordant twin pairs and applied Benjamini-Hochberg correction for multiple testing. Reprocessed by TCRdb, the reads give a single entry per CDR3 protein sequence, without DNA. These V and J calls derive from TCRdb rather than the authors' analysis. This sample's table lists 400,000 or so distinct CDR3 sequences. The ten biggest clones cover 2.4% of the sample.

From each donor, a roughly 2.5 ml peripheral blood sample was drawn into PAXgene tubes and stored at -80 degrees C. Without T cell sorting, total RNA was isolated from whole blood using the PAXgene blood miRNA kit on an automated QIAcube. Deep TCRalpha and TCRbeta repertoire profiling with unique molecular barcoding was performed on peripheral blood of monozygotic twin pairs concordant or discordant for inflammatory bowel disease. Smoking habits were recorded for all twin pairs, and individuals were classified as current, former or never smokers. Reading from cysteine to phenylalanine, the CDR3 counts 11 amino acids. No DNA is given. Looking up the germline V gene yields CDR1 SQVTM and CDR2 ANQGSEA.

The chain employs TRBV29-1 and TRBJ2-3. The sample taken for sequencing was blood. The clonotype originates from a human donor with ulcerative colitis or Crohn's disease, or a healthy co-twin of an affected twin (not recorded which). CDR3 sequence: CSVRYTDTQYF.